A selection of T cell receptor beta chains follows, all from one sample in a study of shared clonotypes between healthy human individuals. Sequenced by immunoSEQ multiplex PCR; TCRdb stores in-frame clones only, minus some. Here the sample spans hundreds of thousands of clones, about 98% being singletons. The sequencing input was naive CD8+ T cells sorted from blood. Every receptor here comes from a man under 40 in good health. Each CDR3 is given with its conserved first and last residue. Fields, in order: V gene, J gene, CDR3 protein.

v_call: TRBV28; j_call: TRBJ2-3; cdr3_aa: CASSMGASRHTDTQYF
v_call: TRBV5-1; j_call: TRBJ2-5; cdr3_aa: CASSFSTGQETQYF
v_call: TRBV7-9; j_call: TRBJ1-4; cdr3_aa: CASSPSNMATNEKLFF
v_call: TRBV7-8; j_call: TRBJ2-1; cdr3_aa: CASSYERGISGRNNEQFF
v_call: TRBV2; j_call: TRBJ2-7; cdr3_aa: CASRRAREGRVYEQYF
v_call: TRBV5-1; j_call: TRBJ1-2; cdr3_aa: CASSLEGLGVTYGYTF
v_call: TRBV9; j_call: TRBJ1-4; cdr3_aa: CASSPWGQGKLFF
v_call: TRBV4-3; j_call: TRBJ2-7; cdr3_aa: CASSQGTGDIHEQYF
v_call: TRBV7-9; j_call: TRBJ1-5; cdr3_aa: CASSASGVQQPQHF
v_call: TRBV27; j_call: TRBJ2-7; cdr3_aa: CASSLSSVAYEQYF
v_call: TRBV2; j_call: TRBJ2-1; cdr3_aa: CASRGSIYNNEQFF
v_call: TRBV27; j_call: TRBJ2-1; cdr3_aa: CASSPTRGGDEQFF
v_call: TRBV7-3; j_call: TRBJ2-7; cdr3_aa: CASSLGLGTGYEQYF
v_call: TRBV27; j_call: TRBJ2-3; cdr3_aa: CASSSAFSGGNTDTQYF
v_call: TRBV27; j_call: TRBJ2-7; cdr3_aa: CASTVPRNEQYF
v_call: TRBV19; j_call: TRBJ2-2; cdr3_aa: CASIRLAGGVAGELFF
v_call: TRBV7-9; j_call: TRBJ2-1; cdr3_aa: CASSSLAIEQFF
v_call: TRBV27; j_call: TRBJ2-1; cdr3_aa: CASSFSFSYEQFF
v_call: TRBV6-4; j_call: TRBJ2-2; cdr3_aa: CASSSSVGANTGELFF
v_call: TRBV7-6; j_call: TRBJ2-6; cdr3_aa: CASSLAEAWSSHSGANVLTF
v_call: TRBV29-1; j_call: TRBJ2-1; cdr3_aa: CSVELPGNEQFF
v_call: TRBV2; j_call: TRBJ2-7; cdr3_aa: CASSEVGASYEQYF
v_call: TRBV14; j_call: TRBJ2-2; cdr3_aa: CASSQEGGVAGELFF
v_call: TRBV5-1; j_call: TRBJ2-3; cdr3_aa: CASSLASSGRSTDTQYF
v_call: TRBV1; j_call: TRBJ2-1; cdr3_aa: CTSSQGTSGRNDEQFF
v_call: TRBV7-9; j_call: TRBJ2-1; cdr3_aa: CASSFDEQFF
v_call: TRBV5-5; j_call: TRBJ2-1; cdr3_aa: CASSLYDDSYNEQFF